Following are 3 T cell receptor beta chains from one sample sequenced in a study of T-cell reconstitution after alpha-beta-depleted transplantation in children. The authors prepared the TCRbeta library with unique molecular identifiers. TCRdb used MiXCR to reprocess the PCR reads, holding one entry per CDR3 protein. The repertoire has about 360,000 distinct CDR3 sequences, 13% of them found once; the top ten carry around 4.5%. Sequencing was performed on PBMCs, taken from the stem cell graft. The receptor source for this set is a human donor who donated a stem cell graft to a child with Fanconi anemia.

The chain uses TRBV5-1 and TRBJ1-1; D unresolved. CDR3 length: 14 amino acids. The germline CDR1 and CDR2 sequences are SGHRS and YFSETQ. Between the trimmed V and J ends, which lost 0 bases and 4 bases, there was a span of 10 bases. CDR3 bases: TGCGCCAGCAGCTTGGTAGCGGGCAGCACTGAAGCTTTCTTT. Its translation: CASSLVAGSTEAFF.

This clonotype has just a few counts. V usage is TRBV9 and J usage is TRBJ1-2; possibly TRBD1 for D (6 bases). The CDR3 spans 16 residues. In germline, CDR1 is SGDLS, CDR2 YYNGEE. V lost 3 bases and J lost 3, with 18 bases in between. CDR3 region: CASSAGDSQGDYGYTF. CDR3 nucleotide sequence: TGTGCCAGCAGCGCAGGGGACTCCCAAGGCGACTATGGCTACACCTTC. Supplemented by reference TRBV9 and TRBJ1-2, the full variable domain reads DSGVTQTPKHLITATGQRVTLRCSPRSGDLSVYWYQQSLDQGLQFLIQYYNGEERAKGNILERFSAQQFPDLHSELNLSSLELGDSALYFCASSAGDSQGDYGYTFGSGTRLTVV.

This clonotype came up many times. The rearrangement joins TRBV20-1 to TRBJ2-2; D call uncertain. CDR1 DFQATT and CDR2 SNEGSKA come from the germline V gene (reference sequence). The CDR3 spans 12 residues. V was clipped by 3 bases and J by 3 bases, with 5 bases between them. The CDR3: CSARSHTGELFF. The CDR3 DNA sequence: TGCAGTGCTAGGAGCCACACCGGGGAGCTGTTTTTT.